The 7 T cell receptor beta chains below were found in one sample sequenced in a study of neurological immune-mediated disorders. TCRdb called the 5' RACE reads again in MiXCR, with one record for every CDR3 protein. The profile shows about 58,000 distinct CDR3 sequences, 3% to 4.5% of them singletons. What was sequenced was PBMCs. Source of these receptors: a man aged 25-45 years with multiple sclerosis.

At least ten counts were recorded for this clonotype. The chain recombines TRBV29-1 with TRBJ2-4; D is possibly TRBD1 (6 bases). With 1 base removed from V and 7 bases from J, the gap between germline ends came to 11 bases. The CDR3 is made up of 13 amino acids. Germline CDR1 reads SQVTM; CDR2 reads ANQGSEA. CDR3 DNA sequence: TGCAGCGTTGAAGGTGGACAGAAGAACATTCAGTACTTC. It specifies CSVEGGQKNIQYF.

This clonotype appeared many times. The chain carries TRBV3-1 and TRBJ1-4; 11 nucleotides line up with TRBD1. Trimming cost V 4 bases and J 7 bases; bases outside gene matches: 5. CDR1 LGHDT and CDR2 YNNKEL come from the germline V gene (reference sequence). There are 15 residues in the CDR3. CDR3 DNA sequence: TGTGCCAGCAGCCGAACCGGGACAGGGGGTGAAAAACTGTTTTTT. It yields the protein CASSRTGTGGEKLFF.

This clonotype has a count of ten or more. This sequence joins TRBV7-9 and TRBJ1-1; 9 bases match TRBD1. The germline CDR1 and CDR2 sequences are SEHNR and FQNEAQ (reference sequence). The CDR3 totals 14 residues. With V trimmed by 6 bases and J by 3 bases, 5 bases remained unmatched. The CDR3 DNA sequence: TGTGCCAGCAGGACAGGGGGAATGGACACTGAAGCTTTCTTT. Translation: CASRTGGMDTEAFF.

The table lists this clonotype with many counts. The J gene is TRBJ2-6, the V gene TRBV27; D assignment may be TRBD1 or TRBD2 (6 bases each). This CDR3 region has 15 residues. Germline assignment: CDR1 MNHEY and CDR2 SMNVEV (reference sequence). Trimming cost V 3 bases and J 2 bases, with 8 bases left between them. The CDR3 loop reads CASSFGGTGANVLTF. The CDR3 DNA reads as TGTGCCAGCAGTTTCGGGGGCACTGGGGCCAACGTCCTGACTTTC.

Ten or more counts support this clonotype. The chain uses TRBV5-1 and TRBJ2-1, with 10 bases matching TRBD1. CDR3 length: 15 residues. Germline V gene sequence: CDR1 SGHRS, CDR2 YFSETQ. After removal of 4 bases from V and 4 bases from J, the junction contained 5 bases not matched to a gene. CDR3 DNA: TGCGCCAGCAGCGGGGACAGGGGAAGTTACAATGAGCAGTTCTTC. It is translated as CASSGDRGSYNEQFF.

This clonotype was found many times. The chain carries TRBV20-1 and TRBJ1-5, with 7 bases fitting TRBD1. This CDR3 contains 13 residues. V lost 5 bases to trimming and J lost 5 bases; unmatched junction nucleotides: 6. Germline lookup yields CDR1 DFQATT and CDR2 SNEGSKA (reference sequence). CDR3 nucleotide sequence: TGCAGTGCTCTAGACAGGGATCATCAGCCCCAGCATTTT. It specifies CSALDRDHQPQHF.

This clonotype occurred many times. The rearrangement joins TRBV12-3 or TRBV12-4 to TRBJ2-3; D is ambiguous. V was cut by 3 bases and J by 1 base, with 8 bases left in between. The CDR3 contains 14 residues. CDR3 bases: TGTGCCAGCAGTTTTCGCCGTGGCACAGATACGCAGTATTTT. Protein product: CASSFRRGTDTQYF.